The rows below give T cell receptor beta chains drawn from one sample of a study of blood T cell repertoires in COVID-19. TCRdb keeps only in-frame clones here, not all; method: immunoSEQ multiplex PCR. The sample has 200,000 to 250,000 clones, over 70% seen once; the top ten hold less than 6%. Sequencing used peripheral blood. These receptors all stem from a woman in her 70s with acute or convalescent COVID-19. The CDR3 runs from the conserved cysteine through the conserved F or W. Fields, in order: CDR3 length, V gene, J gene, clone size, D gene, CDR3 protein, CDR3 DNA. D genes are given only for firm matches. Rows give clone size only sometimes, using once, few, many, or a class for an expanded clone.

10	TRBV2	TRBJ1-5	.	.	CASSAEPQHF	TGTGCCAGCAGTGCGGAGCCCCAGCATTTT
14	TRBV5-1	TRBJ1-1	.	.	CASSRLTGNTEAFF	TGCGCCAGCAGCCGACTGACAGGGAACACTGAAGCTTTCTTT
13	TRBV12-3/TRBV12-4	TRBJ1-1	.	TRBD1	CASRRTGDPEAFF	TGTGCCAGCAGGCGAACAGGGGACCCTGAAGCTTTCTTT
14	TRBV6-6	TRBJ2-7	.	.	CASSYPTGTYEQYF	TGTGCCAGCAGTTACCCCACGGGAACCTACGAGCAGTACTTC
14	TRBV11-2	TRBJ2-3	.	.	CASSPRQYTDTQYF	TGTGCCAGCAGCCCGCGACAGTACACAGATACGCAGTATTTT
16	TRBV11-1	TRBJ2-7	.	.	CASSLSWDTGSYEQYF	TGTGCCAGCAGCTTAAGCTGGGATACGGGGTCTTACGAGCAGTACTTC
11	TRBV20-1	TRBJ2-1	.	TRBD2	CSARGGTIQFF	TGCAGTGCTAGAGGGGGGACTATCCAGTTCTTC
13	TRBV2	TRBJ2-7	.	.	CASSGTLRGEQYF	TGTGCCAGCAGTGGGACACTTAGGGGCGAGCAGTACTTC
17	TRBV5-6	TRBJ2-7	once	TRBD2	CASSWGGERHAYYEQYF	TGTGCCAGCAGCTGGGGGGGTGAGAGACACGCGTACTACGAGCAGTACTTC
14	TRBV2	TRBJ2-5	.	TRBD1	CASNVGTGKETQYF	TGTGCCAGCAACGTGGGGACAGGGAAAGAGACCCAGTACTTC
14	TRBV28	TRBJ1-6	.	.	CASGLQGGNSPLHF	TGTGCCAGCGGGCTCCAGGGTGGCAATTCACCCCTCCACTTT
14	TRBV28	TRBJ1-2	.	TRBD1	CASKFRGQGPGYTF	TGTGCCAGCAAATTTCGGGGACAGGGTCCTGGCTACACCTTC
14	TRBV5-8	TRBJ1-5	few	.	CASSLVLDIQPQHF	TGTGCCAGCAGCTTGGTGTTGGACATCCAGCCCCAGCATTTT
11	TRBV24-1	TRBJ1-1	.	.	CATSEGPEAFF	TGTGCCACCAGTGAGGGGCCCGAAGCTTTCTTT
13	TRBV28	TRBJ1-2	few	TRBD1	CASSLAQGAGYTF	TGTGCCAGCAGTTTAGCTCAGGGGGCTGGCTACACCTTC
15	TRBV7-2	TRBJ2-7	.	TRBD2	CASSLASGTIYEQYF	TGTGCCAGCAGCTTAGCCTCCGGGACTATTTACGAGCAGTACTTC
16	TRBV6-5	TRBJ2-2	few	.	CASSYLTALNTGELFF	TGTGCCAGCAGTTACCTGACAGCTTTGAACACCGGGGAGCTGTTTTTT
14	TRBV6-4	TRBJ2-2	.	.	CASSDSMSTGELFF	TGTGCCAGCAGTGACTCGATGAGCACCGGGGAGCTGTTTTTT
15	TRBV19	TRBJ2-2	.	TRBD2	CASSILREGAGELFF	TGTGCCAGTAGTATCTTGCGGGAGGGTGCCGGGGAGCTGTTTTTT
14	TRBV6-6	TRBJ1-3	many	.	CASSYEEAGNTIYF	TGTGCCAGCAGTTACGAGGAGGCTGGAAACACCATATATTTT
15	TRBV7-2	TRBJ1-3	.	.	CASSLARQGVDTIYF	TGTGCCAGCAGCTTAGCGCGCCAGGGCGTAGACACCATATATTTT
14	TRBV3-1/TRBV3-2	TRBJ1-2	once	.	CASSQDLSGHGYTF	TGTGCCAGCAGCCAAGATCTCTCAGGGCATGGCTACACCTTC